Each of the 20 T cell receptor beta chains below was sequenced from the same sample in a study of regulatory T cells in long-lasting Graves disease. Construction of TCR beta libraries relied on iRepertoire HTBI primers and on Arm-PCR targeting CDR3 regions. Each CDR3 protein is one row after TCRdb ran MiXCR on the multiplex PCR reads. The sample includes hundreds of thousands of distinct CDR3 sequences, more than 20% seen only once; the top ten take about 8.3%. Time point noted: persistent/refractory GD, antithyroid drugs over 5 years with positive TRAb. From PBMCs, RNA was extracted and then used to make the TCR library. This sample comprised peripheral blood mononuclear cells (PBMCs), obtained when the disease was refractory, from a patient treated with antithyroid drugs. These receptors were obtained from a female donor with Graves disease.

V usage is TRBV19 and J usage is TRBJ2-6; D is uncertain. The CDR3 spans 16 residues. V lost 6 bases and J lost 0, with 12 bases in between. Germline CDR1 and CDR2: LNHDA and SQIVND (reference sequence). CDR3 in amino acids: CASSRGRFSGANVLTF. In nucleotides, the CDR3 is TGTGCCAGTAGCCGAGGTCGATTCTCTGGGGCCAACGTCCTGACTTTC.

The chain employs TRBV15 and TRBJ2-3; 8 bases fit TRBD2. V gave up 3 bases and J gave up 2 bases; unmatched junction bases: 7. The germline V gene has CDR1 LNHNV and CDR2 YYDKDF (reference sequence). This CDR3 spans 16 amino acids. The CDR3 DNA sequence: TGTGCCACCAGCAGGAGGACTAGCACCTACACAGATACGCAGTATTTT. It translates to CATSRRTSTYTDTQYF.

Many counts were recorded for this clonotype. V is TRBV27 and J is TRBJ1-1, with D hard to call. CDR3 length equals 12 residues. V dropped 5 bases and J dropped 4 bases, with 8 bases sitting between them. The germline gives CDR1 MNHEY, CDR2 SMNVEV (reference sequence). The CDR3 reads CASSNGFTEAFF. DNA for the CDR3: TGTGCCAGCAGTAACGGATTCACTGAAGCTTTCTTT.

This clonotype has just a few counts. The CDR3 DNA follows: TGTGCCAGCAGTGAATTTCAGGGTAACTCCTACGAGCAGTACTTC. As protein: CASSEFQGNSYEQYF. The chain couples TRBV25-1 to TRBJ2-7; perhaps TRBD1 as D (5 bases). CDR3 size: 15 residues. V was cut by 1 base and J by 0 bases, with 10 bases left in between. CDR1 and CDR2 (germline): MGHDK, SYGVNS.

This clonotype showed up many times. In DNA, the CDR3 is TGTGCCAGCAGCCAACACGGGGGAAATCAGCCCCAGCATTTT. Amino acid sequence: CASSQHGGNQPQHF. V usage is TRBV7-2 and J usage is TRBJ1-5; the D gene is possibly TRBD1 (5 bases). V shed 5 bases and J shed 4 bases, with 12 bases lying between them. The germline gives CDR1 SGHTA, CDR2 FQGNSA. CDR3 length: 14 residues.

J is TRBJ2-1 and V is TRBV20-1, with 7 nucleotides matching TRBD2. The V segment lost 0 bases and the J segment 4 bases; nucleotides outside the gene matches: 6. The germline V gene encodes CDR1 DFQATT and CDR2 SNEGSKA (reference sequence). CDR3 length: 15 amino acids. CDR3 DNA: TGCAGTGCTAGAGATCCCCTAGCGGCGTACAATGAGCAGTTCTTC. Its protein product is CSARDPLAAYNEQFF.

In this sample, this clonotype turned up many times. This rearrangement joins TRBV6-5 to TRBJ2-5, with 10 bases matching TRBD2. CDR1 MNHEY and CDR2 SVGAGI come from the germline V gene. Trimming at V came to 4 bases and at J to 3 bases, leaving 5 bases not matched to a gene. This CDR3 comprises 15 residues. The CDR3 nucleotides are TGTGCCAGCAGTTTATCTAGCGGGAGAAAAGAGACCCAGTACTTC. It is translated as CASSLSSGRKETQYF.

The CDR3 DNA reads TGTGCCAGCAGGAAACAGGGAACTGGAAACACCATATATTTT. This sequence encodes CASRKQGTGNTIYF. The V and J genes are TRBV6-1 and TRBJ1-3; D is possibly TRBD1 (6 bases). The CDR3 totals 14 residues. CDR1 and CDR2 (germline): MNHNS, SASEGT. V was pared by 6 bases and J by 2 bases, with 11 bases between.

V and J are TRBV29-1 and TRBJ2-5, with no clear D. Germline V gene data show CDR1 as SQVTM and CDR2 as ANQGSEA. V was clipped by 1 base and J by 0 bases, with 9 bases between them. The CDR3 consists of 14 residues. CDR3 coding DNA: TGCAGCGTTGAAGGTTCAGGACACCAAGAGACCCAGTACTTC. Residues: CSVEGSGHQETQYF.

The chain combines TRBV20-1 with TRBJ2-5; 7 bases are a match to TRBD1. V was clipped by 4 bases and J by 5 bases; unmatched bases: 7. Germline CDR1 DFQATT, CDR2 SNEGSKA (reference sequence). CDR3 length: 13 amino acids. As DNA, the CDR3 is TGCAGTGCTACCGAGACAGGGTGGGAGACCCAGTACTTC. It specifies CSATETGWETQYF.

This clonotype was detected once. The chain has TRBV10-3 and TRBJ2-4; 10 positions match TRBD1. There are 15 residues in the CDR3. J gave up 5 bases and V 2 bases, and 3 bases lay outside the gene matches. Per the germline V gene, CDR1 is ENHRY and CDR2 is SYGVKD. CDR3: CAISEDRGRENIQYF. The CDR3 DNA reads as TGTGCCATCAGTGAGGACAGGGGGCGTGAAAACATTCAGTACTTC.

This chain uses TRBV12-3 or TRBV12-4 with TRBJ1-2, with D uncertain. V was clipped by 6 bases and J by 3 bases, with 14 bases between them. The CDR3 length is 14 residues. CDR3 DNA sequence: TGTGCCAGCAGACCTTCGTCGGGAGACTATGGCTACACCTTC. Its protein product is CASRPSSGDYGYTF.

The chain joins TRBV7-8 to TRBJ2-3; D remains unclear. The CDR3 is 15 amino acids. Germline loops: CDR1 SGHVS, CDR2 FQNEAQ. Trimming removed 1 base from V and 1 base from J, with 9 bases in between. The CDR3 nucleotides read TGTGCCAGCAGCTTAGGAGGCAGCGGCACAGATACGCAGTATTTT. It codes for CASSLGGSGTDTQYF. The whole variable domain, remainder taken from reference TRBV7-8 and TRBJ2-3, is GAGVSQSPRYKVAKRGQDVALRCDPISGHVSLFWYQQALGQGPEFLTYFQNEAQLDKSGLPSDRFFAERPEGSVSTLKIQRTQQEDSAVYLCASSLGGSGTDTQYFGPGTRLTVL.

This clonotype was found many times. The chain recombines TRBV11-2 with TRBJ2-5; 12 nucleotides align to TRBD2. J lost 5 bases, V lost 3 bases, and 7 bases had no gene match. Germline CDR1 and CDR2: SGHAT and FQNNGV. This CDR3 is built from 16 residues. As DNA, the CDR3 is TGTGCCAGCAGCTTGCTAGCGGGAGGGCCGGAGGAGACCCAGTACTTC. This translates into CASSLLAGGPEETQYF.

J is TRBJ2-5 and V is TRBV5-1; 10 bases are shared with TRBD2. CDR3 length: 14 amino acids. The junction had 1 base not matched to a gene; V was cut back by 0 bases and J by 5 bases. Germline values: CDR1 SGHRS, CDR2 YFSETQ. CDR3 DNA sequence: TGCGCCAGCAGCTTGGTACTAGCGGGGGAGACCCAGTACTTC. Translated, it gives CASSLVLAGETQYF.

This clonotype appeared many times. The chain has TRBV20-1 and TRBJ2-5, with 9 positions matching TRBD2. The V segment lost 2 bases and the J segment 5 bases; nucleotides outside the gene matches: 12. CDR3 size: 16 residues. CDR1 DFQATT and CDR2 SNEGSKA come from the germline V gene (reference sequence). The DNA for the CDR3 is TGCAGTGCTAGAAGTGCCCGGCTAGCGGGATTGGAGACCCAGTACTTC. It codes for CSARSARLAGLETQYF.

This clonotype was counted at least ten times. The rearrangement uses TRBV6-9 and TRBJ2-7; the D gene is possibly TRBD2 (5 bases). Germline-derived CDR1 and CDR2 are MNHGY and SVAAGI. The CDR3 is 16 residues long. Trimming removed 3 bases from V and 2 bases from J, with 17 bases in between. The DNA for the CDR3 is TGTGCCAGCAGTTACCCCCTCGCGGAGGTGACCTACGAGCAGTACTTC. Translated, it gives CASSYPLAEVTYEQYF.

This chain joins TRBV19 and TRBJ1-2, with 11 nucleotides matching TRBD1. CDR1 and CDR2 (germline): LNHDA, SQIVND (reference sequence). The CDR3 extends over 19 amino acids. V shed 5 bases and J 4 bases; nucleotides not matched to a gene: 18. As DNA, the CDR3 is TGTGCCAGTAGTGGATCGTTCCGGACAGGGGGCGCCTTTGCCTATGGCTACACCTTC. Translating it yields CASSGSFRTGGAFAYGYTF. Together with reference TRBV19 and TRBJ1-2, the CDR3 gives the full variable domain: DGGITQSPKYLFRKEGQNVTLSCEQNLNHDAMYWYRQDPGQGLRLIYYSQIVNDFQKGDIAEGYSVSREKKESFPLTVTSAQKNPTAFYLCASSGSFRTGGAFAYGYTFGSGTRLTVV.

This clonotype was seen at least ten times. V gene TRBV28 combines with J gene TRBJ2-7; 7 bases are shared with TRBD1. Unmatched junction bases numbered 7, after V lost 6 bases and J lost 2 bases. The CDR3 consists of 14 residues. Per the germline V gene, CDR1 is MDHEN and CDR2 is SYDVKM. The chain's CDR3 is CASRETGQPYEQYF. Written as DNA, the CDR3 is TGTGCCAGCAGGGAGACGGGACAGCCCTACGAGCAGTACTTC.

At least ten counts were recorded for this clonotype. The chain couples TRBV28 to TRBJ2-7, with D possibly matching TRBD2 (5 bases). The germline V gene encodes CDR1 MDHEN and CDR2 SYDVKM. CDR3 length: 14 residues. With 10 bases removed from V and 0 bases from J, the gap between germline ends came to 16 bases. The CDR3 loop is CATEGRRSSYEQYF. CDR3 nucleotide sequence: TGTGCCACCGAGGGAAGGCGGTCCTCCTACGAGCAGTACTTC.